The present entry profiles one TCR beta chain with its context. This specimen belongs to a study of CD8 T cell repertoires and HIV-1 epitope variants. About the study: Twenty-five autologous and known Gag and Nef epitope variant peptides each stimulated T cells separately. Epitopes were three Gag families plus Nef HW9 and YT9.

On the immunoSEQ platform, TCR beta CDR3s were sequenced at survey depth. Repertoires were generated with immunoSEQ multiplex PCR, while TCRdb's copy carries only in-frame clones and drops some. The table includes under 100,000 clones, roughly 80% detected once. The germline CDR1 and CDR2 sequences are MDHEN and SYDVKM. The CDR3 covers 15 residues. The V and J ends lost 3 bases and 2 bases, in that order; junction bases with no gene match: 1. The chain carries TRBV28 and TRBJ2-3; 11 bases are shared with TRBD1. The sequence was obtained from a male donor with HIV. Input material: uncultured baseline CD8+ T cells from peripheral blood mononuclear cells (PBMCs). CDR3 sequence: CASSLGQGVTDTQYF. As DNA, the CDR3 is TGTGCCAGCAGTTTGGGACAGGGGGTCACAGATACGCAGTATTTT.